This TCR beta chain originates from a study of cytomegalovirus exposure and HLA in healthy donors. Across the whole study: Within the Caucasian-associated ancestry cluster were roughly 82% of the 398 genotyped donors.

As to this clone: The antigen is not known. The identical CDR3 is also encoded by other nucleotide sequences in the sample.

Study-level findings and limits: Sequencing artifact likely explains a cluster of highly shared sequence variants. Later, an analysis showed that TCR beta chains associated with HLA were more clonally expanded than others that were equally common.

Use of 60 Vbeta and 13 Jbeta primers characterized the PCR. Original data processing: As a later analysis found, there were approximately 80 million unique TCR beta chains, of which roughly 11 million were shared. TCRdb's copy holds only in-frame clones and misses some; the assay was immunoSEQ multiplex PCR. V and J calls plus clone size are reproduced from that table; the DNA served to infer D and trimming. In the table there are 95,000 to 100,000 clones, 75% to 80% of which are singletons. The CDR3 is 14 residues long. The germline CDR1 and CDR2 sequences are SGHRS and YFSETQ. Trimming at V came to 4 bases and at J to 4 bases, leaving 7 bases not matched to a gene.

The chain carries TRBV5-1 and TRBJ2-7, with 8 nucleotides matching TRBD1. The sequencing sample was made of PBMCs. The clonotype comes from a female donor in good health and CMV-seronegative. CDR3 in DNA: TGCGCCAGCAGCGAGGGACAGGCCCCGTACGAGCAGTACTTC. Translated: CASSEGQAPYEQYF.